The 3 T cell receptor beta chains presented below share a single source sample, sequenced in a study of regulatory T cells in long-lasting Graves disease. Arm-PCR of CDR3 regions with iRepertoire HTBI primers generated TCR beta libraries. From the multiplex PCR reads, TCRdb called clonotypes with MiXCR, one entry per CDR3 protein. This sample yields 400,000 to 500,000 distinct CDR3 sequences, of which about 22% are seen a single time; roughly 7.1% belongs to the top ten. Time point: persistent/refractory GD, antithyroid drugs over 5 years with positive TRAb. Researchers made the TCR library from RNA that was extracted from PBMCs. The specimen comprised peripheral blood mononuclear cells (PBMCs), sampled when the disease was refractory, from a patient treated with antithyroid drugs. The receptors shown here come from a female donor with Graves disease.

Notes on this clonotype: A much larger clone is a single base away; this may be a read error. The conserved closing phenylalanine or tryptophan is absent in this CDR3, likely reflecting a read error. V usage is TRBV10-1 and J usage is TRBJ2-5; TRBD2 matches at 12 bases. This CDR3 is built from 15 residues. Germline assignment: CDR1 WNHNN and CDR2 SYGVQD (reference sequence). Trimming at V came to 6 bases and at J to 2 bases, leaving 4 bases not matched to a gene. The CDR3 bases are TGCGCCAGCAGCGACGGGACTAGCGGGCAAGAGACCCAGTACCTC. This translates into CASSDGTSGQETQYL.

This clonotype was counted only a few times. The CDR3 sequence: CATSRGGTGVSYEQYF. The CDR3 nucleotides read TGTGCCACCAGCAGAGGAGGGACAGGGGTCTCCTACGAGCAGTACTTC. The genes are TRBV15 and TRBJ2-7, with 10 bases identical to TRBD1. CDR1 LNHNV and CDR2 YYDKDF come from the germline V gene (reference sequence). Unmatched junction bases numbered 3, after V lost 1 base and J lost 0 bases. The length of the CDR3 is 16 residues.

This clonotype was detected a few times. This chain uses TRBV3-1 with TRBJ2-7, with 9 bases identical to TRBD2. The CDR3 extends over 18 amino acids. Germline values: CDR1 LGHDT, CDR2 YNNKEL (reference sequence). V dropped 0 bases and J dropped 3; count of bases not matched to a gene: 12. CDR3 residues: CASSQEGTSQMLVYEQYF. CDR3 bases: TGTGCCAGCAGCCAAGAGGGGACTAGCCAAATGCTTGTCTACGAGCAGTACTTC.